The clone carrying this T cell receptor beta chain was observed many times. The data stem from a study of T cells in Graves' hyperthyroidism and ophthalmopathy. Study-level background: It was at initial diagnosis, before any treatment, that peripheral blood was collected.

Amplification targeted TCR beta CDR3 regions from RNA transcripts. First-round RT-PCR targeting the TCR CDR3 was performed with the HTBI primer set. A single record per CDR3 protein comes from TCRdb applying MiXCR to the multiplex PCR reads. The sample contains some 690,000 distinct CDR3 sequences, 17% of which appear only once. The V end lost 0 bases, the J end lost 2 bases, and 13 bases lay between the germline ends. Germline loops: CDR1 SGHAT, CDR2 FQDESV (reference sequence). This CDR3 is built from 16 residues. Patients aged 18 to 65 had newly diagnosed hyperthyroidism of under 2 months' duration. On the basis of clinical symptoms, serum thyroxine and TRAb, thyroid ultrasound and orbital computed tomography, diagnoses were made.

The rearrangement uses TRBV11-1 and TRBJ1-1; D ambiguous. Sequencing input: blood. This TCR came from a man aged 45 to 65 with Graves' hyperthyroidism. The CDR3 DNA sequence: TGTGCCAGCAGCTTAGCCCGGGGTTACCTTAACACTGAAGCTTTCTTT. Protein: CASSLARGYLNTEAFF.